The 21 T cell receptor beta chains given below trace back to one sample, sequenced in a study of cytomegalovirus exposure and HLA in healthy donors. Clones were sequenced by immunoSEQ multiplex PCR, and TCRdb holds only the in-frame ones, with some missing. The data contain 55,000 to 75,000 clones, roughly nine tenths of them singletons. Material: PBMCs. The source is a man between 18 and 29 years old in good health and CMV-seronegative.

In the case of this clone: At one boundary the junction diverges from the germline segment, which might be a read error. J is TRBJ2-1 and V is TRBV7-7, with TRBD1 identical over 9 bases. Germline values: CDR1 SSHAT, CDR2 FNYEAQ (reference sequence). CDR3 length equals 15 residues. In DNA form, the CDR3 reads TGTGCTAGCAGCTTATCGCCGGGACAGGGATATGAGCAGTTCTTC. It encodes CASSLSPGQGYEQFF.

CDR3 in amino acids: CASSQDTGDRAGYTF. The CDR3 DNA follows: TGCGCCAGCAGCCAAGATACGGGGGATCGAGCGGGCTACACCTTC. This chain uses TRBV4-3 with TRBJ1-2; weak D call: TRBD1 (5 bases). The CDR3 contains 15 residues. Trimming shortened V by 0 bases and J by 8 bases, and 16 bases separated the two germline ends. Germline CDR1 is LGHNA and CDR2 is YSLEER.

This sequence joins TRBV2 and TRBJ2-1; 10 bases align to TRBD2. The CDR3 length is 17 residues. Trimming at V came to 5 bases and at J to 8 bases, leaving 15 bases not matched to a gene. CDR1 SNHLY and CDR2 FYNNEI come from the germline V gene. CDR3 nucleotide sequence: TGTGCCAGCAGTACCACTCTAGCGGGAGAAAGTTTCCATGAGCAGTTCTTC. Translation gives CASSTTLAGESFHEQFF.

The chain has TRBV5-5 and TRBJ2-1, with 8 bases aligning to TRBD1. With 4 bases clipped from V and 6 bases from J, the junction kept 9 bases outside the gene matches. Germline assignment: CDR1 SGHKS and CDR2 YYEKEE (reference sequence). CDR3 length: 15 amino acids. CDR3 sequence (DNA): TGTGCCAGCAGCCAATCCAGGGGGCGCGGCAATGAGCAGTTCTTC. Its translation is CASSQSRGRGNEQFF.

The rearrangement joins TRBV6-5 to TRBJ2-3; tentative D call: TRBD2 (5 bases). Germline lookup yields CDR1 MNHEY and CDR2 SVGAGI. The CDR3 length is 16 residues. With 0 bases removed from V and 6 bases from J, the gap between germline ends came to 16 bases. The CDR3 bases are TGTGCCAGCAGTTACTCGAGAGTTGCGGGTGGCGATACGCAGTATTTT. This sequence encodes CASSYSRVAGGDTQYF.

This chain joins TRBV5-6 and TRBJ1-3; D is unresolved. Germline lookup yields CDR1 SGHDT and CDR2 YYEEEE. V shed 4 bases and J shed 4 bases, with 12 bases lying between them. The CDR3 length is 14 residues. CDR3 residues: CASSILGQGNTIYF. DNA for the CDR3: TGTGCCAGCAGCATCCTCGGTCAAGGAAACACCATATATTTT.

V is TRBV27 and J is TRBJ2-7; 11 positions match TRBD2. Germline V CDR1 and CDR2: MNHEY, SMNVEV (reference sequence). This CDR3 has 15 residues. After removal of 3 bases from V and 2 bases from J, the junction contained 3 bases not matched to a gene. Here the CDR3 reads CASSFLAGGPYEQYF. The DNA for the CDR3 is TGTGCCAGCAGTTTTTTAGCGGGAGGGCCCTACGAGCAGTACTTC.

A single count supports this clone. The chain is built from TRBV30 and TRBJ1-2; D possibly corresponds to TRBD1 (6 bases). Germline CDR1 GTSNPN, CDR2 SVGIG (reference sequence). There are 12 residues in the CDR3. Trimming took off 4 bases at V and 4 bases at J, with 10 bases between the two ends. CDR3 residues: CAWTDSGYGYTF. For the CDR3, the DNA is TGTGCCTGGACGGACAGCGGCTATGGCTACACCTTC.

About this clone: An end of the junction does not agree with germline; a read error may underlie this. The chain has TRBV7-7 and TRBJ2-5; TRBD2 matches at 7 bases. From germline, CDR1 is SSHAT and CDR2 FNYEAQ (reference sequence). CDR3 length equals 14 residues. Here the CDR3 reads CASSSESGKGTQYF. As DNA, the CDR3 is TGTGCTAGCAGCTCAGAAAGCGGGAAAGGGACCCAGTACTTC.

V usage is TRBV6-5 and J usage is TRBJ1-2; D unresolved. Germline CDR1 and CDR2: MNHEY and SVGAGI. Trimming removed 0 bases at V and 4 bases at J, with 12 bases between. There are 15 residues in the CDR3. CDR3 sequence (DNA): TGTGCCAGCAGTTACTCGAGTCTACTTGGCTATGGCTACACCTTC. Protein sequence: CASSYSSLLGYGYTF.

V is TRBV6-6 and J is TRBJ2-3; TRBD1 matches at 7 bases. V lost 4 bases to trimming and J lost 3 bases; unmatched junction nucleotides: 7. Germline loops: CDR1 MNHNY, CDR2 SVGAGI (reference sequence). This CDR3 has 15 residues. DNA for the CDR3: TGTGCCAGCAGTTCCGACAGGGATGGTACAGATACGCAGTATTTT. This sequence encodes CASSSDRDGTDTQYF.

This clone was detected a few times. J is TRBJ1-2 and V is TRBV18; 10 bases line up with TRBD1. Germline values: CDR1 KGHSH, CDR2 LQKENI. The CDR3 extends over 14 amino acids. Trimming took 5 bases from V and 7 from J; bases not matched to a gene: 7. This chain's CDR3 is CASSNWTGGPGYTF. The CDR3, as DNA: TGTGCCAGCTCAAACTGGACAGGGGGACCTGGCTACACCTTC. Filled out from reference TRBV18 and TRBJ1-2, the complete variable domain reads NAGVMQNPRHLVRRRGQEARLRCSPMKGHSHVYWYRQLPEEGLKFMVYLQKENIIDESGMPKERFSAEFPKEGPSILRIQQVVRGDSAAYFCASSNWTGGPGYTFGSGTRLTVV.

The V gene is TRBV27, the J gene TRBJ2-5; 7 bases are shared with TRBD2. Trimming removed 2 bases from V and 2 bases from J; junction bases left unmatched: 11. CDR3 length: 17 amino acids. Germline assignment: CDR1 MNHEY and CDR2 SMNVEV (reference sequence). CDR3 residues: CASSLIGEGPTQETQYF. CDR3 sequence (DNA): TGTGCCAGCAGTTTAATCGGGGAGGGCCCCACTCAAGAGACCCAGTACTTC.

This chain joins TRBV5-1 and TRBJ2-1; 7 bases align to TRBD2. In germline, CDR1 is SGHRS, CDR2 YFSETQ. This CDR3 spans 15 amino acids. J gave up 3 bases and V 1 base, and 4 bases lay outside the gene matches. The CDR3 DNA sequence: TGCGCCAGCAGCTTGAGAGCGGGGTTCTACAATGAGCAGTTCTTC. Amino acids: CASSLRAGFYNEQFF.

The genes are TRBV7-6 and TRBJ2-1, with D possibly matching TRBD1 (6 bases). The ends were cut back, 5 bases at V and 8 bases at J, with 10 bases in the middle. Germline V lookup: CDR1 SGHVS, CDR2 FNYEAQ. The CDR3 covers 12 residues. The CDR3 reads CASSRTEDEQFF. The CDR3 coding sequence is TGTGCCAGCAGCCGGACAGAAGATGAGCAGTTCTTC.

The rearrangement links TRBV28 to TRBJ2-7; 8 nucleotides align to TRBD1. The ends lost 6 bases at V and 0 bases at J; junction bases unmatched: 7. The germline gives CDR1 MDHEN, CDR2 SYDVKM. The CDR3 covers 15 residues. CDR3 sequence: CASSETGTGSYEQYF. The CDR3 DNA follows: TGTGCCAGCAGCGAGACCGGGACAGGCTCCTACGAGCAGTACTTC.

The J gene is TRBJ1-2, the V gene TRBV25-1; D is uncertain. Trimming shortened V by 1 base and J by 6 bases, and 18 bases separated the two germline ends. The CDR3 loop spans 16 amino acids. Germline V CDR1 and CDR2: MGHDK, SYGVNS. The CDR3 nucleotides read TGTGCCAGCAGTGAATTAGGTTTGGGTCGGGTTCATGGCTACACCTTC. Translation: CASSELGLGRVHGYTF.

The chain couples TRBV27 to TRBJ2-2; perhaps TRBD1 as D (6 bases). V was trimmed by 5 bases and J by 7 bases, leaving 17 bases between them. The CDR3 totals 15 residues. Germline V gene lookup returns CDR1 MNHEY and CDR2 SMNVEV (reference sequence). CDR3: CASSPQLRTVGELFF. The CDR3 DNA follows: TGTGCCAGCAGTCCACAACTAAGGACAGTCGGGGAGCTGTTTTTT.

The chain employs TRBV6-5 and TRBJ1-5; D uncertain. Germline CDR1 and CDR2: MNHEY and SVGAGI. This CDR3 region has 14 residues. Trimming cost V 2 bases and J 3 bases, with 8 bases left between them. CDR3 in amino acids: CASSYLEANQPQHF. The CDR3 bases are TGTGCCAGCAGTTACCTGGAGGCCAATCAGCCCCAGCATTTT.

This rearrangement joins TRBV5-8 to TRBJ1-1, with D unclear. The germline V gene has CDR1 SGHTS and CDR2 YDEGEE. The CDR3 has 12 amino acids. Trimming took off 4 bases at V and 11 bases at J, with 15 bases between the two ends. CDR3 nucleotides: TGTGCCAGCAGCCCGCGGAAAACCCGGGCTTTCTTT. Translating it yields CASSPRKTRAFF.

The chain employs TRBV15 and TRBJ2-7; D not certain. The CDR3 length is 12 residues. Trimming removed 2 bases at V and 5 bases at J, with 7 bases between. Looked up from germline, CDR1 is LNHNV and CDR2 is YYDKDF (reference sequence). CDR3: CATSRPSNEQYF. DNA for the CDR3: TGTGCCACCAGCAGACCCTCTAACGAGCAGTACTTC. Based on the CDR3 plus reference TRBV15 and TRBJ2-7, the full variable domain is DAMVIQNPRYQVTQFGKPVTLSCSQTLNHNVMYWYQQKSSQAPKLLFHYYDKDFNNEADTPDNFQSRRPNTSFCFLDIRSPGLGDTAMYLCATSRPSNEQYFGPGTRLTVT.